One and the same sample provided the 28 T cell receptor beta chains below, sequenced in a study of T cells in Graves' hyperthyroidism and ophthalmopathy. RNA transcripts were the template for amplifying TCR beta CDR3 regions. The TCR CDR3 was amplified in a first-round RT-PCR using the HTBI primer set. One entry per CDR3 protein, called by TCRdb with MiXCR from the multiplex PCR reads. The table records fewer than 850,000 distinct CDR3 sequences, approximately 15% of them present only once. Sequences were obtained from blood. The source of these receptors is a man aged 50 or older with Graves' hyperthyroidism.

This clonotype came up many times. The CDR3 sequence is CASSESSGSADTQYF. The CDR3 bases are TGTGCCAGCAGTGAATCCAGCGGGAGCGCAGATACGCAGTATTTT. The chain has TRBV2 and TRBJ2-3, with TRBD2 matching over 8 bases. Per germline, CDR1 SNHLY and CDR2 FYNNEI. This CDR3 spans 15 amino acids. After removal of 2 bases from V and 4 bases from J, the junction contained 5 bases not matched to a gene.

In its sample, this clonotype was seen a few times. This chain joins TRBV6-2 or TRBV6-3 and TRBJ1-2; D gene unclear. The CDR3 contains 13 residues. V was trimmed by 0 bases and J by 4 bases, leaving 6 bases between them. Germline V gene data show CDR1 as MNHEY and CDR2 as SVGEGT. The CDR3 DNA sequence: TGTGCCAGCAGTTACTCGGGCTTCTATGGCTACACCTTC. Translation gives CASSYSGFYGYTF.

This clonotype was counted many times. This rearrangement joins TRBV7-3 to TRBJ2-1; the match to TRBD2 covers 12 bases. V lost 6 bases to trimming and J lost 4 bases; unmatched junction nucleotides: 4. Germline V gene sequence: CDR1 SGHTA, CDR2 FQGTGA. CDR3 size: 15 residues. CDR3 loop: CASRSTSGGYNEQFF. In DNA, the CDR3 is TGTGCCAGCAGGTCCACTAGCGGGGGGTACAATGAGCAGTTCTTC.

This chain connects TRBV28 to TRBJ2-1, with D possibly TRBD2 on 6 matching bases. Looked up from germline, CDR1 is MDHEN and CDR2 is SYDVKM. The CDR3 runs 16 residues. V was shortened by 4 bases and J by 2 bases, with 15 bases between the two germline ends. The CDR3 spells CASSSLLAPAYNEQFF. In nucleotides, the CDR3 is TGTGCCAGCAGTTCCCTACTAGCCCCGGCCTACAATGAGCAGTTCTTC.

Ten or more counts support this clonotype. The V gene is TRBV20-1, the J gene TRBJ1-4; D is ambiguous. The V gene lost 0 bases and the J gene lost 6 bases, with 11 bases spanning the gap. The CDR3 runs to 14 residues. Germline CDR1 is DFQATT and CDR2 is SNEGSKA (reference sequence). In nucleotides, the CDR3 is TGCAGTGCTAGAGATTTGGCAGCGGATGAAAAACTGTTTTTT. Protein product: CSARDLAADEKLFF.

This clonotype was counted between two and nine times. The J gene is TRBJ1-4, the V gene TRBV7-9; D is ambiguous. The CDR3 extends over 15 amino acids. The germline V and J ends were trimmed by 2 bases and 0 bases, with 7 bases remaining between them. Looked up from germline, CDR1 is SEHNR and CDR2 is FQNEAQ (reference sequence). This chain's CDR3 is CASSLLSATNEKLFF. CDR3 nucleotide sequence: TGTGCCAGCAGCTTATTATCGGCAACTAATGAAAAACTGTTTTTT.

The J gene is TRBJ1-4, the V gene TRBV2, with no clear D. Trimming cost V 6 bases and J 7 bases, with 12 bases left between them. The CDR3 has 13 residues. Germline loops: CDR1 SNHLY, CDR2 FYNNEI. The CDR3 nucleotides are TGTGCCAGCAGGACAATAAGAACTGAAAAACTGTTTTTT. Translation: CASRTIRTEKLFF.

This clonotype has at least ten counts. The V and J genes are TRBV11-2 and TRBJ2-3; 8 bases are a match to TRBD2. The CDR3 runs 15 residues. After removal of 4 bases from V and 2 bases from J, the junction contained 5 bases not matched to a gene. CDR1 is SGHAT, CDR2 FQNNGV, per germline. CDR3 bases: TGTGCCAGCAGCTCTATAGCGGGGCACACAGATACGCAGTATTTT. This translates into CASSSIAGHTDTQYF.

This clonotype was found many times. This chain joins TRBV27 and TRBJ2-5; no definite D call. The CDR3 covers 15 residues. In germline, CDR1 is MNHEY, CDR2 SMNVEV (reference sequence). The V end lost 6 bases, the J end lost 0 bases, and 14 bases lay between the germline ends. For the CDR3, the DNA is TGTGCCAGCAGCCCCCTTATGACATACCAAGAGACCCAGTACTTC. It yields the protein CASSPLMTYQETQYF.

This chain links TRBV6-1 with TRBJ2-7; 8 bases are shared with TRBD1. This CDR3 is built from 14 residues. The trim removed 2 bases at V and 6 bases at J, leaving 6 bases unmatched. Germline V lookup: CDR1 MNHNS, CDR2 SASEGT. CDR3 region: CASSEQGAFTEQYF. In DNA, the CDR3 is TGTGCCAGCAGTGAACAGGGGGCATTCACCGAGCAGTACTTC.

This clonotype was seen repeatedly, ten times or more. The rearrangement links TRBV11-2 to TRBJ1-6; D gene unclear. The ends were cut back, 1 base at V and 0 bases at J, with 13 bases in the middle. Germline values: CDR1 SGHAT, CDR2 FQNNGV. The CDR3 length is 18 residues. CDR3 in amino acids: CASSLARPLSSYNSPLHF. DNA for the CDR3: TGTGCCAGCAGCTTAGCCAGGCCCCTAAGCTCCTATAATTCACCCCTCCACTTT.

Many counts were recorded for this clonotype. The rearrangement uses TRBV28 and TRBJ1-5; 10 nucleotides line up with TRBD1. Looked up from germline, CDR1 is MDHEN and CDR2 is SYDVKM. The CDR3 contains 15 residues. Trimming at V came to 4 bases and at J to 3 bases, leaving 3 bases not matched to a gene. DNA of the CDR3: TGTGCCAGCAGTTCGACAGGGGGCATCAATCAGCCCCAGCATTTT. Protein product: CASSSTGGINQPQHF.

This clonotype was seen repeatedly, ten times or more. J is TRBJ1-6 and V is TRBV9; TRBD1 matches 8 bases. There are 15 residues in the CDR3. The ends lost 3 bases at V and 12 bases at J; junction bases unmatched: 11. Germline lookup yields CDR1 SGDLS and CDR2 YYNGEE. Written as DNA, the CDR3 is TGTGCCAGCAGCGCTGACCAGGGGGCGAGGGGACCCCTCCACTTT. Translated: CASSADQGARGPLHF.

This clonotype has at least ten counts. V usage is TRBV10-1 and J usage is TRBJ2-7, with D possibly TRBD2 on 5 matching bases. Germline V CDR1 and CDR2: WNHNN, SYGVQD (reference sequence). CDR3 length: 13 residues. Between the trimmed V and J ends, which lost 4 bases and 5 bases, there was a span of 12 bases. This CDR3 is CASSAWTFDEQYF. The DNA of the CDR3 is TGCGCCAGCAGTGCGTGGACTTTCGACGAGCAGTACTTC.

J is TRBJ2-7 and V is TRBV6-5, with 7 nucleotides matching TRBD2. This CDR3 has 15 residues. Unmatched junction bases numbered 6, after V lost 2 bases and J lost 2 bases. Germline CDR1 and CDR2: MNHEY and SVGAGI. For the CDR3, the DNA is TGTGCCAGCAGTTACAGGGCGGGAGCCACCTACGAGCAGTACTTC. It encodes CASSYRAGATYEQYF.

The rearrangement uses TRBV7-6 and TRBJ2-1, with TRBD2 identical over 8 bases. This CDR3 spans 15 amino acids. The germline V gene has CDR1 SGHVS and CDR2 FNYEAQ. The V segment lost 1 base and the J segment 8 bases; nucleotides outside the gene matches: 7. DNA of the CDR3: TGTGCCAGCAGCTTAGGCCAGCGGGAGATCGATGAGCAGTTCTTC. Translating gives CASSLGQREIDEQFF.

This clonotype was counted ten times or more. V gene TRBV30 combines with J gene TRBJ2-5; D gene uncertain. Trimming cost V 0 bases and J 0 bases, with 11 bases left between them. There are 15 residues in the CDR3. CDR1 and CDR2 (germline): GTSNPN, SVGIG (reference sequence). Here the CDR3 reads CAWSVRHGYQETQYF. CDR3 DNA: TGTGCCTGGAGTGTACGACACGGATACCAAGAGACCCAGTACTTC.

This clonotype occurred many times. The CDR3 reads CASSASTGPSALHF. The CDR3 nucleotides read TGTGCCAGCAGCGCCTCGACAGGCCCTTCGGCCCTCCACTTT. The gene calls are TRBV9 and TRBJ1-6; TRBD1 might be the D (6 bases). V was pared by 3 bases and J by 14 bases, with 18 bases between. Germline V CDR1 and CDR2: SGDLS, YYNGEE. This CDR3 contains 14 residues.

As regards this clonotype: With a much larger clone just one base away, this may be a read error. The genes are TRBV27 and TRBJ2-7; 12 positions match TRBD2. Germline V gene sequence: CDR1 MNHEY, CDR2 SMNVEV (reference sequence). The CDR3 has 13 residues. The trim removed 4 bases at V and 5 bases at J, leaving 0 bases unmatched. For the CDR3, the DNA is TGTGCCAGCAGTTGGACTAGCGGGAACGAGCAGTACTTC. Amino acid sequence: CASSWTSGNEQYF.

The chain uses TRBV14 and TRBJ1-6; D is unresolved. Germline lookup yields CDR1 SGHDN and CDR2 FVKESK. The CDR3 extends over 13 amino acids. V lost 8 bases, J lost 6 bases, and 11 bases lay in between. The CDR3 reads CASRTWGNSPLHF. The CDR3 DNA reads as TGTGCCAGCCGAACCTGGGGTAATTCACCCCTCCACTTT.

This clonotype was recorded at least ten times. Just one base apart from a much larger clone, this may be a read error. The V gene is TRBV11-2, the J gene TRBJ1-1; the D is unclear. The germline gives CDR1 SGHAT, CDR2 FQNNGV. This CDR3 has 15 amino acids. The CDR3 DNA is TGTGCCAACAGCTTATCTTACGGAATGCGAACTGAAGCTTTCTTT. Its translation is CANSLSYGMRTEAFF.

This clonotype was detected ten times or more. This chain connects TRBV2 to TRBJ2-7; D remains unclear. Germline CDR1 and CDR2: SNHLY and FYNNEI. The V end was cut by 3 bases, the J end by 0 bases, with 12 bases between. The CDR3 sequence is 15 residues long. CDR3 sequence reads: CASSDPGRSSYEQYF. The CDR3 DNA reads as TGTGCCAGCAGTGACCCCGGACGGTCCTCCTACGAGCAGTACTTC.

There are many counts of this clonotype. V usage is TRBV7-9 and J usage is TRBJ1-4; D is unclear. In germline, CDR1 is SEHNR, CDR2 FQNEAQ (reference sequence). V lost 6 bases and J lost 0, with 11 bases in between. This CDR3 is 15 amino acids long. Written as DNA, the CDR3 is TGTGCCAGCAGAAGGGATTCCACAACTAATGAAAAACTGTTTTTT. Its translation is CASRRDSTTNEKLFF.

In its sample, this clonotype was seen many times. The gene calls are TRBV6-5 and TRBJ2-1; 11 bases agree with TRBD2. Germline V gene lookup returns CDR1 MNHEY and CDR2 SVGAGI. The CDR3 contains 16 residues. The J segment lost 3 bases and the V segment lost 3 bases, leaving 4 bases of the junction unmatched. CDR3 bases: TGTGCCAGCAGTTATCAGGGACTAGCGGTCTACAATGAGCAGTTCTTC. Translating it yields CASSYQGLAVYNEQFF.

This clonotype was counted ten times or more. This chain links TRBV6-1 with TRBJ1-1; tentatively, D is TRBD1 (5 bases). Germline CDR1 reads MNHNS; CDR2 reads SASEGT. V was clipped by 5 bases and J by 6 bases, with 16 bases between them. This CDR3 is built from 14 residues. The CDR3 loop is CASSYQQGKAEAFF. The CDR3 DNA sequence: TGTGCCAGCAGTTACCAGCAGGGTAAGGCTGAAGCTTTCTTT.

At least ten counts were recorded for this clonotype. The rearrangement joins TRBV28 to TRBJ2-1, with 16 bases aligning to TRBD2. This CDR3 contains 17 residues. Germline trimming cut 4 bases from V and 7 bases from J; bases unmatched to any gene: 7. From germline, CDR1 is MDHEN and CDR2 SYDVKM. The CDR3 DNA reads TGTGCCAGCAGTTCACCCGGGACTAGCGGGAGGGCAAATGAGCAGTTCTTC. Encoded protein: CASSSPGTSGRANEQFF.

The chain joins TRBV7-8 to TRBJ1-5; D call uncertain. Trimming shortened V by 5 bases and J by 9 bases, and 14 bases separated the two germline ends. CDR1 and CDR2 (germline): SGHVS, FQNEAQ. The CDR3 sequence is 13 residues long. In DNA form, the CDR3 reads TGTGCCAGCAGCGGCCGGATGGGGTGGCCCCAGCATTTT. Translated, it gives CASSGRMGWPQHF. The variable domain in full, completed from reference TRBV7-8 and TRBJ1-5, reads GAGVSQSPRYKVAKRGQDVALRCDPISGHVSLFWYQQALGQGPEFLTYFQNEAQLDKSGLPSDRFFAERPEGSVSTLKIQRTQQEDSAVYLCASSGRMGWPQHFGDGTRLSIL.

The gene calls are TRBV29-1 and TRBJ2-5; D uncertain. CDR3 length equals 12 residues. The V and J ends lost 4 bases and 0 bases respectively, with 6 bases between them. In germline, CDR1 is SQVTM, CDR2 ANQGSEA. Here the CDR3 DNA reads TGCAGCGTTGCGGCTAACCAAGAGACCCAGTACTTC. Translation: CSVAANQETQYF.